The clone carrying this TCR beta chain was counted once. Antigen unknown. Assay: immunoSEQ multiplex PCR; the TCRdb copy retains only in-frame clones and omits some. The table has fewer than 40,000 clones, approximately 79% seen once. This record belongs to a study of OX40 agonist ivuxolimab in advanced cancers. Study results and limitations: Among the nonresponders, some also had low normalized T-cell clonal expansion.

V trimming: 2 bases; J trimming: 7 bases; junction bases outside the gene matches: 4. Per germline, CDR1 SGHAT and CDR2 FQNNGV. This CDR3 comprises 13 residues. This clonotype was obtained from an adult with an advanced solid tumor such as melanoma, head and neck, liver or kidney cancer. The sample was CD4+ or CD8+ T cells sorted from blood, taken in a trial of the OX40 agonist ivuxolimab. The chain joins TRBV11-2 to TRBJ2-7; 8 nucleotides align to TRBD2. CDR3 bases: TGTGCCAGCAGCTTACGCGGGGGGACTGAGCAGTACTTC. This encodes CASSLRGGTEQYF.